Sequencing of this T cell receptor (beta chain) was carried out in a study of radiotherapy plus CTLA-4 blockade in lung cancer. On the study more broadly: Objective response was observed in 18% of patients, and disease control in roughly 30%.

This clone has just a few counts. Its antigen is undetermined. Germline assignment: CDR1 MNHEY and CDR2 SMNVEV (reference sequence). This CDR3 is 16 amino acids long. V was trimmed by 6 bases and J by 9 bases, leaving 24 bases between them. Patients had chemo-refractory metastatic non-small-cell lung cancer and received focal radiation plus CTLA-4 blockade that used ipilimumab. General study findings and limits: Early blood T cell clone dynamics, with interferon-beta, were reported to best predict response. There was expansion of tumor-derived TCR clones in blood after radiotherapy plus ipilimumab.

Sequenced by immunoSEQ multiplex PCR; TCRdb stores in-frame clones only, minus some. The sample holds 45,000 to 55,000 clones, 80% to 90% seen once. The sequencing used peripheral blood, collected from a patient treated with radiotherapy plus ipilimumab. The chain links TRBV27 to TRBJ2-1; D is unclear. The receptor was isolated from a human donor with non-small cell lung cancer that progressed on radiotherapy plus ipilimumab. Some clones in this sample may be carry-over from other donors' samples. CDR3 region: CASSPQPGSLLGEQFF. Here the CDR3 DNA reads TGTGCCAGCAGCCCCCAACCCGGGTCCCTACTGGGTGAGCAGTTCTTC.